The source of this T cell receptor (beta chain) is a study of T-cell memory formation after mild COVID-19. Study conclusions and caveats: Clones that contracted from day 15 to 85 were balanced CD4/CD8, while later expanders leaned CD4+.

Trimming took 7 bases from V and 4 from J; bases not matched to a gene: 9. The germline CDR1 and CDR2 sequences are MNHEY and SMNVEV (reference sequence). The CDR3 covers 14 residues. TCRdb independently ran MiXCR on the 5' RACE reads; one entry per CDR3 protein. In the table there are hundreds of thousands of distinct CDR3 sequences, 20% to 30% of which are singletons. On this clonotype: Antigen specificity is unknown.

The sequence came from an adult woman who had mild COVID-19 (a few samples of this study predate the infection). Cell type and time point are not known. The specimen sequenced was PBMCs or a T cell subset sorted from them (not recorded which). The chain links TRBV27 to TRBJ1-2; TRBD1 aligns across 7 bases. The CDR3 nucleotides read TGTGCCAGCAACACTGCGGGACAGACCTATGGCTACACCTTC. Translating it yields CASNTAGQTYGYTF.